This T cell receptor beta chain derives from a study of beta chain features in type 1 diabetes (dated by TCRdb to between 2018 and 2020). About the investigation overall: Mean age, gender distribution, total cell number and subset yield did not differ between patients and healthy donors. A total of roughly 99,000,000 sorted cells were examined across all samples, and the number of cells per subset was strongly correlated with RNA yield. The study compared the TCRB repertoires of sorted circulating CD4+ T cell subsets in recently diagnosed type 1 diabetes patients with those in matched healthy donors. Regulatory and stem cell-like memory subsets were obtained from only 8 patients and roughly 8 healthy donors, while naive and central memory subsets were obtained from all 30 or so donors. Broad study findings and their caveats: Naive, central memory and regulatory TCRB repertoires appeared more similar among patients than among healthy donors. Because small numbers of individuals were included in the HLA sub-analyses, any influence of HLA type on TCRB rearrangement was left unresolved. Because cDNA was sequenced instead of genomic DNA, highly expressing activated cells could be over-represented, though the groups showed no difference in activation or CD3 levels. A moderate but significant shortening of TCRB CDR3 length was observed in type 1 diabetes patients in all four CD4+ subsets. PCR might favor shorter templates, but patient and control samples were amplified and corrected together, so any skew would affect both groups equally. At VDJ recombination sites, type 1 diabetes patients had fewer insertions and more deleted nucleotides, which implies abnormalities in thymic rearrangement.

From the cysteine through the phenylalanine, the CDR3 covers 15 amino acids. Only the CDR3 part of the read is kept: 45 bases, read in frame from the first base. From the germline V gene, CDR1 is SGHTA and CDR2 is FQGTGA. The junction shows trimming of 1 base on V and 0 bases on J, plus 7 bases between the germline ends. All of the isolated RNA was reverse transcribed with the High Capacity cDNA Reverse Transcription Kit, so expressed TCRB transcripts were sequenced. Deep immunoSEQ sequencing was applied to naive, central memory and regulatory T cell samples, giving an average of about 3.57 million total reads per sample. Sorted cells were lysed in RLT buffer and RNA was extracted with DNase-treated RNeasy Micro or Mini kits, depending on cell number. To prevent cross-contamination, every cell subset was processed on its own, while patient and healthy donor samples were processed together. The immunoSEQ multiplex PCR was used to amplify TCRB sequences from cDNA, yielding 87-bp fragments that span the CDR3 region. The amplicons were sequenced using the Illumina HiSeq platform. The authors processed their data as follows. Synthetic template baselines were used to correct PCR bias computationally, reads within Hamming distance 2 were collapsed, and singletons that could not be merged were discarded. Reads were aligned to IMGT to assign V, D and J genes, CDR3 length, and insertions or deletions at six rearrangement sites. Within each subset, clonotype counts were normalized to the number of sorted cells before true diversity and Gini coefficients were calculated with the tcR R package. The overlap coefficient, calculated on TCRB nucleotide sequences, was used to measure repertoire sharing. This immuneACCESS table, as held by TCRdb, lists in-frame sequences with V and J called but not all clones. Of the missing ones, under half trace to an unresolved V gene in checked studies; the others have no known cause. Clone size and V and J calls were adopted from that table, with D and trimming inferred from the DNA. Recorded for this sample are about 140,000 clones; about 7% of them occurred a single time. The ten top clones hold about 1.4% of the sample.

From each donor, a single peripheral blood sample of roughly 0.11 L on average was drawn into heparinised tubes. Using a panel that included CD45RO, CCR7, CD25, CD127, CD95 and CD27, naive, central memory, regulatory and stem cell-like memory CD4+ T cells were sorted on a BD FACSAria II. All sorted populations exceeded 98% purity. PBMCs were isolated immediately by Lymphoprep density gradient centrifugation and stained directly without culture. To minimize batch effects, samples were stained and sorted in pairs, one healthy donor with one patient per experiment. A note on this clone: What antigen it recognizes has not been identified. No quality values exist for individual bases; no much larger clone is one base distant.

The specimen sequenced was central memory CD4+ T cells from blood. The chain was built from TRBV7-3 and TRBJ2-1; the D gene is unclear. This sequence was found in a woman under 40 in good health. The DNA is TGTGCCAGCAGCTTAATGGTAGCCTCCTACAATGAGCAGTTCTTC. Translated, this gives CASSLMVASYNEQFF.